The sequence of this T cell receptor (beta chain) was determined in a study of CD8 T cells in Susac syndrome. CD8+ and CD4+ blood T cells underwent TCR beta sequencing. The multiple sclerosis controls were treatment-naive patients with relapsing-remitting disease that was stable or active. An input of about 0.5 to 1 ug of RNA was subjected to reverse transcription using random hexamers. TCR beta CDR3 was amplified by immunoSEQ covering 54 Vbeta and 13 Jbeta. TCRdb analysed the immunoSEQ multiplex PCR reads with MiXCR anew, one entry per CDR3 protein. The repertoire includes under 55,000 distinct CDR3 sequences, 85% to 95% of them detected once, and roughly 0.5% sits in the top ten. Trimming removed 0 bases from V and 0 bases from J, with 6 bases in between. Per germline, CDR1 SGHDN and CDR2 FVKESK. This CDR3 has 15 amino acids.

The source is a human donor with multiple sclerosis. Sequenced: CD8+ T cells from PBMCs. The chain recombines TRBV14 with TRBJ2-1; no reliable D call. The CDR3 nucleotides read TGTGCCAGCAGCCAAGAAGCATACTCCTACAATGAGCAGTTCTTC. Translation gives CASSQEAYSYNEQFF.